This T cell receptor beta chain appears in the sequencing data of a study of cytomegalovirus exposure and HLA in healthy donors. General study points: According to the study, around 180 TCR beta chains were cytomegalovirus-associated.

A multiplex PCR was run with 60 Vbeta primers and 13 Jbeta primers. Authors' processing steps: An analysis that came later counted 73 million or so unique TCR beta chains, around 12 million shared. Only in-frame clones appear in the TCRdb table, and some are missing; sequencing was by immunoSEQ multiplex PCR. Clonal size and the V and J genes are those of that table, whereas D and trimming came from the DNA. This table holds 150,000 to 160,000 clones, more than 70% found once. Of note for this clone: Its target is unknown.

Germline CDR1 reads MNHEY; CDR2 reads SMNVEV (reference sequence). J lost 6 bases, V lost 1 base, and 18 bases had no gene match. This CDR3 is built from 20 residues. Healthy bone marrow donors formed the donor group. Sequencing was done on a sample of PBMCs. The chain is built from TRBV27 and TRBJ1-1; 12 bases agree with TRBD1. The clonotype was recovered from a woman in her 40s in good health and CMV-seropositive. CDR3: CASSLYSAGTGGAKMSEAFF. The CDR3 coding sequence is TGTGCCAGCAGTTTATATTCCGCCGGGACAGGGGGCGCGAAAATGTCTGAAGCTTTCTTT.